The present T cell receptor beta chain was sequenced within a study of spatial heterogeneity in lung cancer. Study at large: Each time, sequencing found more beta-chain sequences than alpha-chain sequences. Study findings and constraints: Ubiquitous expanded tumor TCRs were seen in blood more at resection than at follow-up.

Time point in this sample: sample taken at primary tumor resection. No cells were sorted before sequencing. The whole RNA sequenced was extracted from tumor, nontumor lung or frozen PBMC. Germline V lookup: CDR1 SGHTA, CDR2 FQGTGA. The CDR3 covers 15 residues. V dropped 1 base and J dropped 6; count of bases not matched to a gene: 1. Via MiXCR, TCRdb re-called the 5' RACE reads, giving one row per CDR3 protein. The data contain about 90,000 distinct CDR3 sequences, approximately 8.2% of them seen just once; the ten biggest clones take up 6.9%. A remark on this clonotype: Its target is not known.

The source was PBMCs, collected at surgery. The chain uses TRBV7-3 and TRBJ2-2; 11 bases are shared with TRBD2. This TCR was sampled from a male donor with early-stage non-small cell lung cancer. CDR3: CASSLMGLAAGELFF. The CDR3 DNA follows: TGTGCCAGCAGCTTAATGGGACTAGCGGCCGGGGAGCTGTTTTTT.